A single sample gave rise to the 18 T cell receptor beta chains below, sequenced in a study of CD8 T cells in ankylosing spondylitis. MiXCR was run by TCRdb on the 5' RACE reads, yielding one entry per CDR3 protein. The data contain approximately 200,000 distinct CDR3 sequences, around 13% of them singletons. The sequencing sample was made of blood, either unsorted or a sorted T cell fraction (not recorded which). The receptors were sampled from a male donor with ankylosing spondylitis or in good health (not recorded which).

This chain joins TRBV29-1 and TRBJ1-2; D is unresolved. The ends were cut back, 4 bases at V and 4 bases at J, with 10 bases in the middle. Germline loops: CDR1 SQVTM, CDR2 ANQGSEA. The CDR3 is made up of 12 amino acids. CDR3 sequence (DNA): TGCAGCGTTGGGGAGGACTCCTATGGCTACACCTTC. This encodes CSVGEDSYGYTF.

This clonotype has just a few counts. The genes are TRBV3-1 and TRBJ2-3, with TRBD1 identical over 9 bases. Germline loops: CDR1 LGHDT, CDR2 YNNKEL (reference sequence). This CDR3 comprises 13 residues. Trimming cost V 1 base and J 8 bases; bases outside gene matches: 1. This CDR3 reads CASSQGQGGTQYF. The CDR3 DNA follows: TGTGCCAGCAGCCAAGGACAGGGGGGTACGCAGTATTTT.

This clonotype was counted at least ten times. The chain couples TRBV28 to TRBJ2-1; unclear D gene. CDR1 MDHEN and CDR2 SYDVKM come from the germline V gene. The CDR3 sequence is 15 residues long. V shed 4 bases and J shed 1 base, with 11 bases lying between them. DNA of the CDR3: TGTGCCAGCAGTTCGGACCGCCGATCCTACAATGAGCAGTTCTTC. Encoded protein: CASSSDRRSYNEQFF.

This sequence joins TRBV30 and TRBJ1-2, with D unclear. The CDR3 has 14 residues. Trimming pared 4 bases from V and 0 bases from J, leaving 12 bases between. Germline-derived CDR1 and CDR2 are GTSNPN and SVGIG (reference sequence). CDR3 in amino acids: CAWKPPLTNYGYTF. CDR3 DNA sequence: TGTGCCTGGAAACCACCTCTAACTAACTATGGCTACACCTTC.

The chain has TRBV5-6 and TRBJ2-5; 12 nucleotides line up with TRBD2. The CDR3 runs to 15 residues. The germline gives CDR1 SGHDT, CDR2 YYEEEE. The trim removed 4 bases at V and 1 base at J, leaving 2 bases unmatched. CDR3 sequence: CASSVLAGGQETQYF. Written as DNA, the CDR3 is TGTGCCAGCAGCGTACTAGCGGGAGGCCAAGAGACCCAGTACTTC.

This rearrangement joins TRBV5-5 to TRBJ2-1, with 11 bases lining up with TRBD1. The CDR3 is 15 residues long. Germline CDR1 is SGHKS and CDR2 is YYEKEE (reference sequence). V was clipped by 0 bases and J by 8 bases; unmatched bases: 4. DNA of the CDR3: TGTGCCAGCAGCTTGGGGGACAGGGGGGACGATGAGCAGTTCTTC. Translated: CASSLGDRGDDEQFF.

The V gene is TRBV6-1, the J gene TRBJ1-5, with D tentatively TRBD1 (6 bases). Germline V gene sequence: CDR1 MNHNS, CDR2 SASEGT. This CDR3 comprises 17 residues. V shed 6 bases and J shed 2 bases, with 20 bases lying between them. CDR3 DNA sequence: TGTGCCAGCAGCCCTTGGGGGCACCTAGACGGCAATCAGCCCCAGCATTTT. Translation gives CASSPWGHLDGNQPQHF.

The chain joins TRBV11-1 to TRBJ2-7; TRBD2 matches 7 bases. The germline gives CDR1 SGHAT, CDR2 FQDESV (reference sequence). The V gene end was trimmed by 4 bases and the J gene end by 3 bases; junction bases not matched to a gene: 21. The CDR3 spans 19 residues. The chain's CDR3 is CASSSEFDRDGEGNYEQYF. In DNA form, the CDR3 reads TGTGCCAGCAGCTCTGAATTTGACAGAGACGGGGAGGGGAACTACGAGCAGTACTTC.

The chain joins TRBV24-1 to TRBJ2-1; D is undetermined. Germline V gene sequence: CDR1 KGHDR, CDR2 SFDVKD. Trimming took off 7 bases at V and 8 bases at J, with 11 bases between the two ends. The CDR3 totals 12 residues. CDR3: CATSSWGYEQFF. Here the CDR3 DNA reads TGTGCCACCAGCTCTTGGGGTTATGAGCAGTTCTTC.

The chain links TRBV4-2 to TRBJ1-1, with D uncertain. The CDR3 runs to 13 residues. The V and J ends lost 0 bases and 2 bases respectively, with 4 bases between them. The V gene's germline CDR1 is LGHNA and CDR2 YNFKEQ. CDR3 in DNA: TGTGCCAGCAGCCAAGATAGTAACACTGAAGCTTTCTTT. Translation gives CASSQDSNTEAFF.

This clonotype occurred a few times. The CDR3 region has the DNA TGTGCCAGCAGCTCTCCCATCGCCGGGACTAGCCGCGGAGGTGAGCAGTTCTTC. Translated, it gives CASSSPIAGTSRGGEQFF. V is TRBV7-8 and J is TRBJ2-1; 9 nucleotides line up with TRBD2. CDR1 SGHVS and CDR2 FQNEAQ come from the germline V gene. This CDR3 is built from 18 residues. The V segment lost 4 bases and the J segment 9 bases; nucleotides outside the gene matches: 19.

The chain recombines TRBV11-1 with TRBJ2-7; 7 bases are shared with TRBD1. J gave up 2 bases and V 4 bases, and 17 bases lay outside the gene matches. Germline V lookup: CDR1 SGHAT, CDR2 FQDESV (reference sequence). The CDR3 covers 18 residues. In DNA, the CDR3 is TGTGCCAGCAGCTCGAAAGGGGGCGGCATATCCGTGCCCTACGAGCAGTACTTC. It encodes CASSSKGGGISVPYEQYF.

This clonotype has a count of ten or more. This chain joins TRBV7-9 and TRBJ1-1; D gene unclear. This CDR3 region has 12 residues. CDR1 and CDR2 from the germline V gene are SEHNR and FQNEAQ (reference sequence). The V and J ends lost 2 bases and 6 bases respectively, with 7 bases between them. In nucleotides, the CDR3 is TGTGCCAGCAGCTTAATTGGCCCTGAAGCTTTCTTT. Translated: CASSLIGPEAFF.

The V and J genes are TRBV19 and TRBJ1-2; D is unclear. Trimming shortened V by 1 base and J by 4 bases, and 7 bases separated the two germline ends. Germline CDR1 reads LNHDA; CDR2 reads SQIVND (reference sequence). This CDR3 has 13 residues. The CDR3 sequence: CASSIAHSYGYTF. CDR3 in DNA: TGTGCCAGTAGTATAGCCCACAGCTATGGCTACACCTTC.

This clonotype was counted only a few times. V usage is TRBV4-1 and J usage is TRBJ2-7; a possible D gene is TRBD1 (6 bases). Trimming removed 2 bases from V and 4 bases from J, with 21 bases in between. The germline V gene has CDR1 MGHRA and CDR2 YSYEKL. CDR3 length: 17 residues. Written as DNA, the CDR3 is TGCGCCAGCAGCCAAAACCCTTGGGACCTAAGGGGGTACGAGCAGTACTTC. Translated: CASSQNPWDLRGYEQYF.

This clonotype has at least ten counts. The chain couples TRBV5-1 to TRBJ1-1, with 9 bases lining up with TRBD1. CDR1 and CDR2 from the germline V gene are SGHRS and YFSETQ. Unmatched junction bases numbered 12, after V lost 5 bases and J lost 10 bases. CDR3 length: 14 amino acids. The CDR3 loop reads CASSSDRGGFGAFF. CDR3 in DNA: TGCGCCAGCAGTTCGGACAGGGGAGGCTTTGGAGCTTTCTTT.

V and J are TRBV12-3 or TRBV12-4 and TRBJ1-1; a weak D match, TRBD1 (5 bases). This CDR3 region has 17 residues. Trimming took off 4 bases at V and 0 bases at J, with 18 bases between the two ends. CDR3 residues: CASSSPPDSSMNTEAFF. The CDR3 region has the DNA TGTGCCAGCAGTTCTCCCCCTGACAGTAGTATGAACACTGAAGCTTTCTTT.

This clonotype occurred many times. V gene TRBV4-1 combines with J gene TRBJ2-3; possibly TRBD2 for D (6 bases). CDR1 and CDR2 (germline): MGHRA, YSYEKL. V lost 0 bases and J lost 1, with 11 bases in between. The CDR3 loop spans 16 amino acids. The CDR3 DNA is TGCGCCAGCAGCCAAGAGACTAGGAGGGGCACAGATACGCAGTATTTT. Residues: CASSQETRRGTDTQYF.